These T cell receptor beta chains were read from a single sample in a study of T cells after yellow fever vaccination. One entry per CDR3 protein, called by TCRdb with MiXCR from the 5' RACE reads. The table has some 340,000 distinct CDR3 sequences, approximately 11% seen once. This specimen was CD4+ T cells sorted from PBMCs, taken 45 days after the yellow fever booster vaccination. Receptors originate from a man younger than 30 who received the YFV17D yellow fever vaccine. CDR3s include the opening cysteine and the closing phenylalanine or tryptophan.

cdr3_aa v_call
CASSYTRWGTTQYF TRBV6-6
CASSSLGPRYPVGETQYF TRBV7-2
CASSYPTHEQFF TRBV6-2/TRBV6-3
CASSFETGRYGYTF TRBV7-2
CSAIAGGGWEAYGYTF TRBV20-1
CASSPRTGAGELFF TRBV11-2
CSAGGAGSYNEQFF TRBV20-1
CASSLSGDGANVLTF TRBV5-1
CASSQDRAGGPDEQFF TRBV4-1
CATHGGPGTDTQYF TRBV28
CASSQGQQGARGANVLTF TRBV4-1
CASSPPQVFNQPQHF TRBV7-9